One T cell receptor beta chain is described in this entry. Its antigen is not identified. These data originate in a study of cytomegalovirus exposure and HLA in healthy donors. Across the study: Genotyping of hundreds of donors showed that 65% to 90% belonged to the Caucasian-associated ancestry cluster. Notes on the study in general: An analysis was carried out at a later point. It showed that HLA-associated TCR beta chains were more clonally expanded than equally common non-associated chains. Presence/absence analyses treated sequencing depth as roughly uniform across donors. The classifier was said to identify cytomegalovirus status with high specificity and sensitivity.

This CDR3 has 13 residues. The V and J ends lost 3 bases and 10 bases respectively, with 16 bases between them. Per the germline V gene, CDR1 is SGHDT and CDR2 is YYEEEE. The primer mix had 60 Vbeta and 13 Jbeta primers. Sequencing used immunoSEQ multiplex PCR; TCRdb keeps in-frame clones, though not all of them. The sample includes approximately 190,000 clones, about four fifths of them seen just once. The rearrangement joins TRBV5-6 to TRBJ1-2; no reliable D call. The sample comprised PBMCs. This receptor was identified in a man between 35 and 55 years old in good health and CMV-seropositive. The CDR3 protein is CASSSPGRGIYTF. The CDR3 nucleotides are TGTGCCAGCAGCTCCCCGGGTAGAGGGATCTACACCTTC.